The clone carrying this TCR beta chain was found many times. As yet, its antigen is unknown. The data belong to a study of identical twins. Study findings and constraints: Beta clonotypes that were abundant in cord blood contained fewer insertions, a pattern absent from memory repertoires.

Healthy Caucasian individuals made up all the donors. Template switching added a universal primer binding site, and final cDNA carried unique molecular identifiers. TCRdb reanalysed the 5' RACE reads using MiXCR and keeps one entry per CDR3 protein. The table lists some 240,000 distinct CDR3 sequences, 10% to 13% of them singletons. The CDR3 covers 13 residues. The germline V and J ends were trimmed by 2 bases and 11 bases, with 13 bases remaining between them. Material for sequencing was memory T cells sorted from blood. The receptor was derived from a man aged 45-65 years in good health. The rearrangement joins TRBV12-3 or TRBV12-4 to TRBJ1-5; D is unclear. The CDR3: CASSLRQSGTQHF. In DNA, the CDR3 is TGTGCCAGCAGTTTAAGGCAGTCAGGAACCCAGCATTTT.